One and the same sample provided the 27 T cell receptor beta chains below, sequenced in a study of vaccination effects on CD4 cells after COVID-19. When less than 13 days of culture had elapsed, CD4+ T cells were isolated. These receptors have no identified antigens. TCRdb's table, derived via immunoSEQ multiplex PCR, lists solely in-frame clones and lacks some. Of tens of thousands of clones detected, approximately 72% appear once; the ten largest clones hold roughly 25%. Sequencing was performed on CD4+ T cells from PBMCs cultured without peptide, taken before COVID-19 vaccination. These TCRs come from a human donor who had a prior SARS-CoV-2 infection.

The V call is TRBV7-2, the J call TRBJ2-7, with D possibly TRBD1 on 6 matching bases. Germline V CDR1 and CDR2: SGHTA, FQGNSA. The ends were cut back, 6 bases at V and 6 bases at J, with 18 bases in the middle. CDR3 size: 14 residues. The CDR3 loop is CASSYDRFPSEQYF. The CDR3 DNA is TGTGCCAGCAGTTACGACAGGTTCCCGAGCGAGCAGTACTTC.

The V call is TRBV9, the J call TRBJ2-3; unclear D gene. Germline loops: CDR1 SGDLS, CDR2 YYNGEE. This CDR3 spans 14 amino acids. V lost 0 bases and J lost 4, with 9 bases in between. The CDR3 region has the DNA TGTGCCAGCAGCGTAGGTACGGGTCCAGATACGCAGTATTTT. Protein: CASSVGTGPDTQYF.

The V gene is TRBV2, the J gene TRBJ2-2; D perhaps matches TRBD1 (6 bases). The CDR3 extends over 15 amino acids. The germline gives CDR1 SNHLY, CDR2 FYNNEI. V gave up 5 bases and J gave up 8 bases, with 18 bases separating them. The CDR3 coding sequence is TGTGCCAGCAGTATACAGGGTGTGCGGGTTGGGGAGCTGTTTTTT. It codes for CASSIQGVRVGELFF. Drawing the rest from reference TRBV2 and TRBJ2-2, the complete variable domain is EPEVTQTPSHQVTQMGQEVILRCVPISNHLYFYWYRQILGQKVEFLVSFYNNEISEKSEIFDDQFSVERPDGSNFTLKIRSTKLEDSAMYFCASSIQGVRVGELFFGEGSRLTVL.

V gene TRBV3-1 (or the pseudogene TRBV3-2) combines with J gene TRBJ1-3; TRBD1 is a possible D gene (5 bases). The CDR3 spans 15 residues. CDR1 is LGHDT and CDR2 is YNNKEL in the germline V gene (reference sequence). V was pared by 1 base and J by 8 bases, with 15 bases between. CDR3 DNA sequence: TGTGCCAGCAGCCAAGGGGTTACGGGACGCCACACCATATATTTT. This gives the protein CASSQGVTGRHTIYF.

CDR3 DNA sequence: TGTGCCAGCAGCCAAGACCCGGCCATTTTGCCCCCGAGTATGGATGAGCAGTTCTTC. Protein product: CASSQDPAILPPSMDEQFF. The rearrangement links TRBV3-1 (or the pseudogene TRBV3-2) to TRBJ2-1; D gene uncertain. Between the trimmed V and J ends, which lost 0 bases and 8 bases, there was a span of 26 bases. Per germline, CDR1 LGHDT and CDR2 YNNKEL (reference sequence). CDR3 length: 19 residues.

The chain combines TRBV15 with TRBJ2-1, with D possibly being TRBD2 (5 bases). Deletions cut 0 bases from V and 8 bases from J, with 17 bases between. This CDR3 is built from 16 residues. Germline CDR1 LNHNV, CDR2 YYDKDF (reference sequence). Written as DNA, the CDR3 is TGTGCCACCAGCAGAGAGATCGGAGGAGGTAATGATGAGCAGTTCTTC. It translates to CATSREIGGGNDEQFF.

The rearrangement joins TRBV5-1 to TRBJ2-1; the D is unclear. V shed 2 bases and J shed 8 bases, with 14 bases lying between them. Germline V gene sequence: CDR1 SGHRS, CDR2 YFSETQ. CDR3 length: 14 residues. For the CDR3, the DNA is TGCGCCAGCAGCTTTCGGTCTGTGGGCGATGAGCAGTTCTTC. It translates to CASSFRSVGDEQFF.

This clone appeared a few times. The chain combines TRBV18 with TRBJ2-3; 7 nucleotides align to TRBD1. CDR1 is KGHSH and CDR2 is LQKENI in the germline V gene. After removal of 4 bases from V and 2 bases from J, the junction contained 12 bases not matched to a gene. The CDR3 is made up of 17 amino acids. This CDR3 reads CASSRPATGRYTDTQYF. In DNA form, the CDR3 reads TGTGCCAGCTCACGACCTGCGACAGGGCGGTACACAGATACGCAGTATTTT.

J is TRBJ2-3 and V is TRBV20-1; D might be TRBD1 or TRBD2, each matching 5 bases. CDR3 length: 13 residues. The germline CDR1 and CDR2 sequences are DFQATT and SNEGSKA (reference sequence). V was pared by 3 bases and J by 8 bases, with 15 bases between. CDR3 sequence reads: CSASKGTLGTQYF. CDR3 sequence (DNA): TGCAGTGCTAGTAAGGGGACCCTGGGTACGCAGTATTTT.

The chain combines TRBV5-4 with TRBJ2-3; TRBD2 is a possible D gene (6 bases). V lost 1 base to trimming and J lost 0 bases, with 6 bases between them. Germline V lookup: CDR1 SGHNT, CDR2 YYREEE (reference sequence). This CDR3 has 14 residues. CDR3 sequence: CASSLRGSTDTQYF. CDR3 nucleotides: TGTGCCAGCAGCTTGCGGGGGAGCACAGATACGCAGTATTTT.

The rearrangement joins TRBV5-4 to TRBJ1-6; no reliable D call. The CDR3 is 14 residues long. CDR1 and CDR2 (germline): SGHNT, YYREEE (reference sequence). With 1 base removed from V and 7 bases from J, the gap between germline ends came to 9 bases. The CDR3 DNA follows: TGTGCCAGCAGCTTGCCCAATAGGAATTCACCCCTCCACTTT. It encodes CASSLPNRNSPLHF.

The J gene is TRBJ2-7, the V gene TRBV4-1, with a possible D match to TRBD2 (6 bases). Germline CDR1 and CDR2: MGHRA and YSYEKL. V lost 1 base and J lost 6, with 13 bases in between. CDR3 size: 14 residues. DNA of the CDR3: TGCGCCAGCAGCCAAGGGGCGGGGCTCTCCGAGCAGTACTTC. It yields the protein CASSQGAGLSEQYF.

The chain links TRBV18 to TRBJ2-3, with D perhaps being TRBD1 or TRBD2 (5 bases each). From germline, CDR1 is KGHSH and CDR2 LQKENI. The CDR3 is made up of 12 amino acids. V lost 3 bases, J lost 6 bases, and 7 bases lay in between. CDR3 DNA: TGTGCCAGCTCACCCAGGGACGATACGCAGTATTTT. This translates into CASSPRDDTQYF.

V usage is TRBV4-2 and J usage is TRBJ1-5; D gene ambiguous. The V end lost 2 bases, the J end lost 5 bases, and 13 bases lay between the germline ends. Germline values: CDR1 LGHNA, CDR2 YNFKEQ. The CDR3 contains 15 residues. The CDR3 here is CASSQKAREHQPQHF. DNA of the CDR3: TGTGCCAGCAGCCAAAAGGCAAGGGAACATCAGCCCCAGCATTTT.

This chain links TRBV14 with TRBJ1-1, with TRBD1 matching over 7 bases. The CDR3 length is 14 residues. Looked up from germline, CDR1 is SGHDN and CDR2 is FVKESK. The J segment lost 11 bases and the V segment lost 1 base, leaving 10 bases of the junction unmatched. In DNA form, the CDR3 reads TGTGCCAGCAGCCAAGGACGTTACAGGGGCTGGGCTTTCTTT. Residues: CASSQGRYRGWAFF.

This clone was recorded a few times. The CDR3 sequence is CASSQSLGTGTEAFF. Here the CDR3 DNA reads TGCGCCAGCAGTCAATCTTTAGGGACAGGCACTGAAGCTTTCTTT. The chain carries TRBV23-1 and TRBJ1-1, with 8 bases lining up with TRBD1. TRBV23-1 is treated as an ORF (open reading frame) with a function not yet certain. This CDR3 spans 15 amino acids. After removal of 0 bases from V and 4 bases from J, the junction contained 4 bases not matched to a gene.

CDR3 residues: CASNRGTAYSYNEQFF. The CDR3 nucleotides read TGTGCCAGCAATCGTGGGACGGCCTACTCCTACAATGAGCAGTTCTTC. The rearrangement joins TRBV9 to TRBJ2-1; possibly TRBD1 or TRBD2 for D (5 bases each). With 6 bases removed from V and 0 bases from J, the gap between germline ends came to 16 bases. The germline CDR1 and CDR2 sequences are SGDLS and YYNGEE. The CDR3 has 16 residues. The full variable domain, completed using reference TRBV9 and TRBJ2-1, is DSGVTQTPKHLITATGQRVTLRCSPRSGDLSVYWYQQSLDQGLQFLIQYYNGEERAKGNILERFSAQQFPDLHSELNLSSLELGDSALYFCASNRGTAYSYNEQFFGPGTRLTVL.

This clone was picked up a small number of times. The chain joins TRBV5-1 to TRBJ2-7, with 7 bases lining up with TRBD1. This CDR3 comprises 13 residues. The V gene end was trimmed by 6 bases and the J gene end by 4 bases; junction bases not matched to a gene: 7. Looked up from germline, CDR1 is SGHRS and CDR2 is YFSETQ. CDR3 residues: CASTGQTYYEQYF. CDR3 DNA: TGCGCCAGCACGGGACAGACCTATTACGAGCAGTACTTC.

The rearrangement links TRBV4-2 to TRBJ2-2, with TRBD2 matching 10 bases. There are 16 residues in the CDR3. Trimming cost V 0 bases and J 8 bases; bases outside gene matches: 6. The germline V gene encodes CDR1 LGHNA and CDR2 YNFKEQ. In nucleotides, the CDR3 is TGTGCCAGCAGCCAAGAACCTAGCGGGAGATCTGGGGAGCTGTTTTTT. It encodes CASSQEPSGRSGELFF.

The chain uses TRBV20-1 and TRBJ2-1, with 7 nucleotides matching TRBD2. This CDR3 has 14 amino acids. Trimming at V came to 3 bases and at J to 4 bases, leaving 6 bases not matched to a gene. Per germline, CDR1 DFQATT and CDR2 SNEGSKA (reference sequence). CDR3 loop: CSASRPSGYNEQFF. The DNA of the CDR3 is TGCAGTGCTAGTCGGCCTAGCGGATACAATGAGCAGTTCTTC.

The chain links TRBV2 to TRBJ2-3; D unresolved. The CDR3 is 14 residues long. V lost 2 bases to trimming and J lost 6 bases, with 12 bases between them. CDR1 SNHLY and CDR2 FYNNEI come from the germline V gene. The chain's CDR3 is CASSESTWADTQYF. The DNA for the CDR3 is TGTGCCAGCAGTGAAAGTACGTGGGCGGATACGCAGTATTTT.

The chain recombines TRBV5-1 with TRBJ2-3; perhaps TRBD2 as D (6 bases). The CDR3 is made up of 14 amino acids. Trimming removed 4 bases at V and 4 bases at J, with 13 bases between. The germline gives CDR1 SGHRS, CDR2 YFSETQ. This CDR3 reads CASSPTSRADTQYF. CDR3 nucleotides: TGCGCCAGCAGCCCCACTAGCAGGGCAGATACGCAGTATTTT.

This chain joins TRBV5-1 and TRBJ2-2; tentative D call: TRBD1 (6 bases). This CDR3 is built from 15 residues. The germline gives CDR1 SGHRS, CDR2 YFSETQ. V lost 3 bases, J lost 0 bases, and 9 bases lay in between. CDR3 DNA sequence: TGCGCCAGCAGCTCGACAGGTGCGAACACCGGGGAGCTGTTTTTT. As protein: CASSSTGANTGELFF.

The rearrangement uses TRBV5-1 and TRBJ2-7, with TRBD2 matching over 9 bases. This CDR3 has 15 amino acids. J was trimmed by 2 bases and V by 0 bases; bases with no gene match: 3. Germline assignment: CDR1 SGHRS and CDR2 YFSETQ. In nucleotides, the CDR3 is TGCGCCAGCAGCTTGGGCGGGAGGGCTGCCTACGAGCAGTACTTC. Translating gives CASSLGGRAAYEQYF.

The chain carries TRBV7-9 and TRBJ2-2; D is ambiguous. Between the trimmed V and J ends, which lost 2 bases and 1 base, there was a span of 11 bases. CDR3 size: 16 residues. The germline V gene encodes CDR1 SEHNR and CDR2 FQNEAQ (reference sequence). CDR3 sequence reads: CASSLLHIQNTGELFF. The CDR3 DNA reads TGTGCCAGCAGCTTATTACATATACAGAACACCGGGGAGCTGTTTTTT.

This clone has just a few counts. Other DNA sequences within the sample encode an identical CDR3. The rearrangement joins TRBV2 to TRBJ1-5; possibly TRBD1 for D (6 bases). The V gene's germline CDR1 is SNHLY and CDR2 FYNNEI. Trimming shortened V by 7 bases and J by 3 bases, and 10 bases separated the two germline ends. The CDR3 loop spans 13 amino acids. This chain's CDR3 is CASNGQFNQPQHF. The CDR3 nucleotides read TGTGCCAGCAACGGACAGTTCAATCAGCCCCAGCATTTT.

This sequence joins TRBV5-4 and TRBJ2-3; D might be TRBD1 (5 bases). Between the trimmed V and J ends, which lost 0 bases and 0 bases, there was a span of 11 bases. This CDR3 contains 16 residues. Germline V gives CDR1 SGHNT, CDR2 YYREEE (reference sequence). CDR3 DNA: TGTGCCAGCAGCTTGGGACAGACTCCTAGCACAGATACGCAGTATTTT. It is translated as CASSLGQTPSTDTQYF.